This TCR beta chain was sequenced during a study of preoperative IRX-2 immunotherapy in early breast cancer. Repertoires were generated with immunoSEQ multiplex PCR, while TCRdb's copy carries only in-frame clones and drops some. This sample has 25,000 to 30,000 clones; almost 90% occur once, and the top ten carry around 8.9%. Described treatment: preoperative locoregional IRX-2 cytokine immunotherapy. Patients received preoperative, locoregional IRX-2 cytokine immunotherapy in a phase Ib study. The sample here was taken from a patient treated with IRX-2 immunotherapy. This receptor was obtained from a human donor with breast cancer.

For the CDR3, the DNA is TGTGCCAGCAGCCCCCGTGGGGGAACCACTATCATCGAGGCGCAGTATTTT. It encodes CASSPRGGTTIIEAQYF. V is TRBV7-8 and J is TRBJ2-3; D assignment may be TRBD1 or TRBD2 (5 bases each). The CDR3 is 17 residues long. The germline CDR1 and CDR2 sequences are SGHVS and FQNEAQ. The germline V and J ends were trimmed by 5 bases and 10 bases, with 28 bases remaining between them. Complete variable domain (other parts from reference TRBV7-8 and TRBJ2-3): GAGVSQSPRYKVAKRGQDVALRCDPISGHVSLFWYQQALGQGPEFLTYFQNEAQLDKSGLPSDRFFAERPEGSVSTLKIQRTQQEDSAVYLCASSPRGGTTIIEAQYFGPGTRLTVL.